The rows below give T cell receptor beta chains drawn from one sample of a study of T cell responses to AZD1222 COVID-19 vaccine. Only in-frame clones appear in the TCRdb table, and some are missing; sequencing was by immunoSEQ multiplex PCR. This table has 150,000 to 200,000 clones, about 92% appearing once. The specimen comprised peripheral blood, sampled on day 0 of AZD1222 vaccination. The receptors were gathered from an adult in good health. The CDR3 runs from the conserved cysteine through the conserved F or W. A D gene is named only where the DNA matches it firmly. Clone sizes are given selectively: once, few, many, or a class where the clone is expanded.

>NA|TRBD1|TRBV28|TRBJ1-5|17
CASSPSRDRGIHQPQHF
TGTGCCAGCAGTCCGAGCCGGGACAGGGGGATTCATCAGCCCCAGCATTTT
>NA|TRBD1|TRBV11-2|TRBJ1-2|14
CASSPGTGAGGYTF
TGTGCCAGCAGCCCAGGGACAGGGGCGGGTGGCTACACCTTC
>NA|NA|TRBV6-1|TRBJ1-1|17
CASSEAGGLGSNTEAFF
TGTGCCAGCAGTGAAGCGGGGGGTTTGGGGTCGAACACTGAAGCTTTCTTT
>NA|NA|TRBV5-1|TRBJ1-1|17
CASSLVGASSMNTEAFF
TGCGCCAGCAGCTTGGTGGGGGCCTCCAGCATGAACACTGAAGCTTTCTTT
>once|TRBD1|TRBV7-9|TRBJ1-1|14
CASSLLQGHTEAFF
TGTGCCAGCAGCTTGTTACAGGGGCACACTGAAGCTTTCTTT
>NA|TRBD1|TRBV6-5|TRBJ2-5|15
CASSYDRGRGETQYF
TGTGCCAGCAGTTACGACAGGGGGCGCGGGGAGACCCAGTACTTC
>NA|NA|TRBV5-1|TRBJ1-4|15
CASSLVPGRNEKLFF
TGCGCCAGCAGCTTGGTTCCAGGCCGTAATGAAAAACTGTTTTTT
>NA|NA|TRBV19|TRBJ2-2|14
CASKPRGPGGELFF
TGTGCCAGTAAACCCCGGGGCCCGGGCGGGGAGCTGTTTTTT
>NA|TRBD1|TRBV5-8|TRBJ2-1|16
CASSPLDRPAYNEQFF
TGTGCCAGCAGCCCTCTGGACAGGCCGGCCTACAATGAGCAGTTCTTC
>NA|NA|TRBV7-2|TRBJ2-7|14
CASSLGRQGHEQYF
TGTGCCAGCAGCTTAGGGAGGCAGGGTCACGAGCAGTACTTC
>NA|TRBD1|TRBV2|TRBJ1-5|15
CASSRQGISNQPQHF
TGTGCCAGCAGCAGACAGGGAATTAGCAATCAGCCCCAGCATTTT
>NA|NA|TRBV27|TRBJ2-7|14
CASSLILAPYEQYF
TGTGCCAGCAGTTTAATTCTTGCCCCGTACGAGCAGTACTTC
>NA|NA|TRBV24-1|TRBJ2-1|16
CATSGIGGDSYNEQFF
TGTGCCACCAGCGGGATCGGCGGAGACTCCTACAATGAGCAGTTCTTC
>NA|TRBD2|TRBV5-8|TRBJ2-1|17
CASSLGDLAGYTNEQFF
TGTGCCAGCAGCTTGGGGGACTTAGCGGGTTACACCAATGAGCAGTTCTTC
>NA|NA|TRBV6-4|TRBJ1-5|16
CASSDSQGWGNQPQHF
TGTGCCAGCAGTGACTCCCAAGGTTGGGGCAATCAGCCCCAGCATTTT
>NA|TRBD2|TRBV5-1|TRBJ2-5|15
CASRKYSGGQETQYF
TGCGCCAGCCGAAAATATAGCGGGGGACAAGAGACCCAGTACTTC
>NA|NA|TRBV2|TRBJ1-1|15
CASSRSGVLISEAFF
TGTGCCAGCAGTAGGTCAGGGGTTCTAATCTCTGAAGCTTTCTTT
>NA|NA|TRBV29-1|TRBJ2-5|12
CSAIAESGTQYF
TGCAGCGCCATAGCGGAGTCAGGGACCCAGTACTTC
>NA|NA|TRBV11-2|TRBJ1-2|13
CASSLRQRGGYTF
TGTGCCAGCAGCCTCAGGCAAAGGGGCGGCTACACCTTC
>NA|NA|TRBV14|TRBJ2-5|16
CASSHGITGLGETQYF
TGTGCCAGCAGCCATGGAATAACAGGGTTGGGGGAGACCCAGTACTTC
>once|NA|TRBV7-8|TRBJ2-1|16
CASSFSLSGLYNEQFF
TGTGCCAGCAGCTTTTCGCTTAGCGGTTTATACAATGAGCAGTTCTTC
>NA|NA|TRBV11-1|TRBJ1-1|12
CASSTHRAEAFF
TGTGCCAGCAGCACACACAGGGCGGAAGCTTTCTTT
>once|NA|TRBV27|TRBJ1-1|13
CASTPGLNTEAFF
TGTGCCAGCACTCCCGGGTTGAACACTGAAGCTTTCTTT
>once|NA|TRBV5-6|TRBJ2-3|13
CASSLAGADTQYF
TGTGCCAGCAGCTTGGCGGGGGCAGATACGCAGTATTTT
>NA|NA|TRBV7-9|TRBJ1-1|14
CASSFPRASTEAFF
TGTGCCAGCAGCTTCCCCAGGGCCTCCACTGAAGCTTTCTTT
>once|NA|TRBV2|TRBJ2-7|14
CASMDRPPGYEQYF
TGTGCCAGCATGGACAGACCCCCTGGGTACGAGCAGTACTTC
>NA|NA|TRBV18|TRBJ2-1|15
CASSPVGGPGDEQFF
TGTGCCAGCTCACCGGTCGGGGGGCCAGGCGATGAGCAGTTCTTC
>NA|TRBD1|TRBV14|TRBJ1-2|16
CASSQNRGQLNYGYTF
TGTGCCAGCAGCCAGAACAGGGGACAGCTTAACTATGGCTACACCTTC
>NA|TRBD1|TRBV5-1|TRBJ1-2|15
CASSWAGGQNYGYTF
TGCGCCAGCAGCTGGGCAGGGGGCCAGAACTATGGCTACACCTTC
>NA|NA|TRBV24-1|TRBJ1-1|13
CATSGVAADEAFF
TGTGCCACCAGTGGCGTTGCTGCGGATGAAGCTTTCTTT
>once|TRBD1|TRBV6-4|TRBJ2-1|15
CASSEETGGHNEQFF
TGTGCCAGCAGTGAGGAGACAGGGGGCCACAATGAGCAGTTCTTC
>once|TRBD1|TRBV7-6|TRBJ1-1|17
CASSLAQQGLLNTEAFF
TGTGCCAGCAGCTTAGCCCAACAGGGGCTATTGAACACTGAAGCTTTCTTT
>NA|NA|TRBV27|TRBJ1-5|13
CASSLGQIGPQHF
TGTGCCAGCAGTTTAGGGCAGATAGGCCCCCAGCATTTT
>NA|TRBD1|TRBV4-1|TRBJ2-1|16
CASSRGTGTGRDEQFF
TGCGCCAGCAGCCGAGGTACCGGGACAGGAAGGGATGAGCAGTTCTTC
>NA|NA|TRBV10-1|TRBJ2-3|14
CASSEGSIGNTQYF
TGCGCCAGCAGCGAGGGCTCAATTGGGAATACGCAGTATTTT
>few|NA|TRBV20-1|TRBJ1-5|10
CSVPGEPQHF
TGCAGTGTCCCGGGGGAGCCCCAGCATTTT
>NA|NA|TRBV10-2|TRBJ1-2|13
CASSDPVDFGYTF
TGCGCCAGCAGTGACCCAGTCGACTTTGGCTACACCTTC
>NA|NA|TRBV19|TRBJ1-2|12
CASSKGGYGYTF
TGTGCCAGTAGTAAGGGGGGGTATGGCTACACCTTC
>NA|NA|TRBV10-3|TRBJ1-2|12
CAISESAYGYTF
TGTGCCATCAGTGAGTCAGCCTATGGCTACACCTTC
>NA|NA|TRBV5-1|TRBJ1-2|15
CASSWGRGTNYGYTF
TGCGCCAGCAGCTGGGGACGGGGGACTAACTATGGCTACACCTTC
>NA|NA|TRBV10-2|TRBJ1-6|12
CASSESSSPLHF
TGCGCCAGCAGTGAGTCCAGTTCACCCCTCCACTTT
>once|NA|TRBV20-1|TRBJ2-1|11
CSASIRGAQFF
TGCAGTGCTAGCATCCGGGGGGCCCAGTTCTTC
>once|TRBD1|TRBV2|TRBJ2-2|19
CASRAGQGAAYVNTGELFF
TGTGCCAGCAGAGCGGGACAGGGGGCGGCATATGTTAACACCGGGGAGCTGTTTTTT
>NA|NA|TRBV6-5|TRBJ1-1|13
CASSRRGYTEAFF
TGTGCCAGCAGTCGCAGGGGATACACTGAAGCTTTCTTT
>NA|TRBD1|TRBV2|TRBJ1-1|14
CASSLDRGGTEAFF
TGTGCCAGCAGTTTAGACAGGGGTGGAACTGAAGCTTTCTTT
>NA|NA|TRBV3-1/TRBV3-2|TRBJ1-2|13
CASSQDTNRGYTF
TGTGCCAGCAGCCAAGATACTAATCGGGGCTACACCTTC
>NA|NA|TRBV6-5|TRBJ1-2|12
CASRTGSYGYTF
TGTGCCAGCCGAACAGGGTCGTATGGCTACACCTTC
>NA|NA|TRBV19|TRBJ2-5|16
CASSIDQTSGKETQYF
TGTGCCAGTAGTATAGATCAAACGTCGGGAAAAGAGACCCAGTACTTC
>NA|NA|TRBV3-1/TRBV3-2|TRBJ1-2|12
CASSQDPSGYTF
TGTGCCAGCAGCCAAGATCCCAGCGGCTACACCTTC
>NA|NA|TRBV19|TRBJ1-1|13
CALRGGGHDEAFF
TGTGCCCTCCGAGGGGGGGGGCACGATGAAGCTTTCTTT
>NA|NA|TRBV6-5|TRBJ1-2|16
CASSYSNSDFNYGYTF
TGTGCCAGCAGTTACTCTAACAGTGATTTTAACTATGGCTACACCTTC
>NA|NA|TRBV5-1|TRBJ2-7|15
CASSLEGRSSYEQYF
TGCGCCAGCAGCTTGGAAGGGAGGAGCTCCTACGAGCAGTACTTC
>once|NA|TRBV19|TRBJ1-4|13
CATLNTAGEKLFF
TGTGCCACCCTAAACACGGCAGGTGAAAAACTGTTTTTT